Presented here are 10 T cell receptor beta chains from one specimen sequenced in a study of T cells after yellow fever vaccination. Using its own MiXCR run on the 5' RACE reads, TCRdb lists one record per CDR3 protein. Of under 550,000 distinct CDR3 sequences detected, less than 25% appear once; the ten largest clones hold approximately 16%. The sequencing here drew on PBMCs, taken 20 to 25 days after the first yellow fever vaccination. Receptors originate from a man between 18 and 35 years old who received the YFV17D yellow fever vaccine.

The genes are TRBV9 and TRBJ2-1, with D possibly being TRBD2 (7 bases). Trimming left V 3 bases short and J 4 bases short, with 14 bases between. CDR1 and CDR2 (germline): SGDLS, YYNGEE. This CDR3 comprises 15 residues. The CDR3 here is CASSERGGAYNEQFF. For the CDR3, the DNA is TGTGCCAGCAGCGAAAGAGGGGGGGCTTACAATGAGCAGTTCTTC.

This sequence joins TRBV6-1 and TRBJ2-1; 9 nucleotides align to TRBD2. Germline values: CDR1 MNHNS, CDR2 SASEGT. J gave up 7 bases and V 5 bases, and 9 bases lay outside the gene matches. This CDR3 has 15 amino acids. Here the CDR3 reads CASSRLAGRSNEQFF. The CDR3, as DNA: TGTGCCAGCAGTCGTCTAGCGGGGCGATCGAATGAGCAGTTCTTC.

This clonotype was counted a few times. The gene calls are TRBV5-1 and TRBJ2-1; D gene unclear. The germline gives CDR1 SGHRS, CDR2 YFSETQ. CDR3 length equals 15 residues. V lost 5 bases to trimming and J lost 0 bases, with 12 bases between them. The CDR3 coding sequence is TGCGCCAGCAGAGAACCGGCGACCTCCTACAATGAGCAGTTCTTC. Residues: CASREPATSYNEQFF.

The chain carries TRBV4-2 and TRBJ1-4; D is perhaps TRBD1 (5 bases). The germline gives CDR1 LGHNA, CDR2 YNFKEQ. V was shortened by 4 bases and J by 8 bases, with 14 bases between the two germline ends. This CDR3 has 14 residues. CDR3 in DNA: TGTGCCAGCAGCCCCTCTCTTAGGGGCGAAAAACTGTTTTTT. Protein: CASSPSLRGEKLFF.

V usage is TRBV12-5 and J usage is TRBJ2-1; 9 nucleotides agree with TRBD2. There are 15 residues in the CDR3. Per the germline V gene, CDR1 is LGHNT and CDR2 is FRNRAP. V lost 5 bases, J lost 2 bases, and 4 bases stayed unmatched. In DNA form, the CDR3 reads TGTGCTAGTGGTCCCAGCGGGGGGCCCTACAATGAGCAGTTCTTC. Its translation: CASGPSGGPYNEQFF.

The chain joins TRBV28 to TRBJ1-1; the D gene is possibly TRBD1 (6 bases). Trimming removed 6 bases at V and 7 bases at J, with 18 bases between. The CDR3 has 14 amino acids. Germline V gene data show CDR1 as MDHEN and CDR2 as SYDVKM. The chain's CDR3 is CASRFLQGVHEAFF. CDR3 bases: TGTGCCAGCAGGTTCTTACAGGGAGTCCATGAAGCTTTCTTT.

This clonotype turned up a few times. The CDR3 reads CASSRPAGLNYGYTF. The DNA for the CDR3 is TGTGCCAGCAGTCGACCGGCGGGGCTTAACTATGGCTACACCTTC. The chain uses TRBV6-1 and TRBJ1-2; D is perhaps TRBD1 (5 bases). The CDR3 has 15 residues. CDR1 and CDR2 (germline): MNHNS, SASEGT. V was pared by 5 bases and J by 1 base, with 14 bases between.

Only a few counts were recorded for this clonotype. The chain joins TRBV19 to TRBJ2-5; no firm D call. From germline, CDR1 is LNHDA and CDR2 SQIVND (reference sequence). The germline V and J ends were trimmed by 5 bases and 0 bases, with 7 bases remaining between them. The CDR3 contains 13 residues. CDR3 DNA: TGTGCCAGTAGTGGGCAGGACCAAGAGACCCAGTACTTC. This sequence encodes CASSGQDQETQYF.

Only a few counts were recorded for this clonotype. The chain combines TRBV7-2 with TRBJ2-3; unclear D gene. This CDR3 is built from 13 residues. Germline assignment: CDR1 SGHTA and CDR2 FQGNSA. Between the trimmed V and J ends, which lost 7 bases and 3 bases, there was a span of 11 bases. CDR3 in DNA: TGTGCCAGCAACCCAACGCCAACAGATACGCAGTATTTT. Protein sequence: CASNPTPTDTQYF.

This chain joins TRBV7-6 and TRBJ2-3, with D unresolved. The ends were cut back, 1 base at V and 6 bases at J, with 8 bases in the middle. CDR3 length: 13 amino acids. The germline CDR1 and CDR2 sequences are SGHVS and FNYEAQ. CDR3 bases: TGTGCCAGCAGCTTAGACAGATCGGATACGCAGTATTTT. Protein product: CASSLDRSDTQYF.